Below, 10 T cell receptor beta chains from the same sample are listed, as sequenced in a study of read filtering for tumor transcriptome and immune sequencing. This library used roughly 370 ng RNA and molecular barcoded adaptors spanning alpha/delta and beta/gamma chains. From the reads, TCRdb called clonotypes with MiXCR, one entry per CDR3 protein. The repertoire has 15,000 to 20,000 distinct CDR3 sequences, roughly 23% of them found once; the top ten carry 24%. Sequencing was carried out using a population of CD138-negative cells sorted from bone marrow. The receptor set was obtained from a donor older than 35 with multiple myeloma.

This clonotype occurred many times. The gene calls are TRBV28 and TRBJ2-3, with TRBD2 as a possible D gene (5 bases). The germline V and J ends were trimmed by 3 bases and 1 base, with 11 bases remaining between them. This CDR3 has 15 residues. Looked up from germline, CDR1 is MDHEN and CDR2 is SYDVKM. The CDR3 region has the DNA TGTGCCAGCAGTTTTTCGGAGGACGGCACAGATACGCAGTATTTT. Its protein is CASSFSEDGTDTQYF.

In this sample, this clonotype turned up many times. The chain recombines TRBV5-6 with TRBJ2-7, with D perhaps TRBD1 (6 bases). Trimming shortened V by 4 bases and J by 3 bases, and 14 bases separated the two germline ends. CDR1 and CDR2 from the germline V gene are SGHDT and YYEEEE. This CDR3 has 14 residues. The CDR3 is CASSPRDNYYEQYF. The CDR3 nucleotides read TGTGCCAGCAGCCCTCGGGACAACTACTACGAGCAGTACTTC.

In this sample, this clonotype turned up a few times. This may be a read error: a much more frequent sequence differs by one nucleotide. The rearrangement links TRBV19 to TRBJ2-1, with TRBD2 as a possible D gene (5 bases). Germline loops: CDR1 LNHDA, CDR2 SQIVND (reference sequence). This CDR3 comprises 13 residues. The CDR3 region is CASYTGEGDELFF. The CDR3 DNA reads as TGTGCCAGCTACACGGGTGAGGGTGATGAGCTGTTCTTC.

Notes on this clonotype: One base away lies a much larger clone, so this may be a sequencing read error. V is TRBV28 and J is TRBJ2-3, with 10 bases matching TRBD2. From germline, CDR1 is MDHEN and CDR2 SYDVKM. The CDR3 contains 18 residues. V trimming: 5 bases; J trimming: 5 bases; junction bases outside the gene matches: 16. Here the CDR3 reads CASSPLASGSPGGDTQYF. The DNA of the CDR3 is TGTGCCAGCAGTCCCTTGGCTAGCGGGAGTCCGGGGGGAGATACGCAGTATTTT.

This clonotype was recorded at least ten times. With a much larger clone just one base away, this may be a read error. The rearrangement uses TRBV24-1 and TRBJ2-1; D might be TRBD2 (6 bases). This CDR3 contains 14 residues. CDR1 and CDR2 (germline): KGHDR, SFDVKD. CDR3 amino acids: CAASERASYNEQFF. The CDR3 DNA reads TGTGCCGCCAGCGAGCGGGCCTCCTACAATGAGCAGTTCTTC.

The chain recombines TRBV3-1 with TRBJ2-5, with TRBD2 matching 7 bases. The CDR3 loop spans 16 amino acids. Germline CDR1 and CDR2: LGHDT and YNNKEL (reference sequence). The J segment lost 2 bases and the V segment lost 0 bases, leaving 6 bases of the junction unmatched. In DNA form, the CDR3 reads TGTGCCAGCAGCCAAGAGGTACTAGCGATACAAGAGACCCAGTACTTC. Amino acids: CASSQEVLAIQETQYF.

This clonotype was counted many times. The chain employs TRBV6-2 or TRBV6-3 and TRBJ1-5, with D uncertain. V was trimmed by 3 bases and J by 6 bases, leaving 9 bases between them. CDR3 length equals 13 residues. Per germline, CDR1 MNHEY and CDR2 SVGEGT. CDR3 region: CASSYDPGQPQHF. The CDR3 coding sequence is TGTGCCAGCAGTTATGACCCGGGTCAGCCCCAGCATTTT.

This clonotype came up many times. The V gene is TRBV7-9, the J gene TRBJ2-2; D gene uncertain. Germline lookup yields CDR1 SEHNR and CDR2 FQNEAQ (reference sequence). V lost 0 bases to trimming and J lost 7 bases, with 9 bases between them. The CDR3 consists of 14 residues. CDR3 protein: CASSLAGIGGELFF. The CDR3 coding sequence is TGTGCCAGCAGCTTAGCGGGAATCGGCGGGGAGCTGTTTTTT. Based on the CDR3 plus reference TRBV7-9 and TRBJ2-2, the full variable domain is DTGVSQNPRHKITKRGQNVTFRCDPISEHNRLYWYRQTLGQGPEFLTYFQNEAQLEKSRLLSDRFSAERPKGSFSTLEIQRTEQGDSAMYLCASSLAGIGGELFFGEGSRLTVL.

This clonotype was recorded many times. The rearrangement uses TRBV5-1 and TRBJ1-1; D is undetermined. Trimming left V 4 bases short and J 0 bases short, with 10 bases between. The CDR3 has 14 residues. Germline CDR1 SGHRS, CDR2 YFSETQ. CDR3: CASSKDGMNTEAFF. As DNA, the CDR3 is TGCGCCAGCAGCAAGGACGGAATGAACACTGAAGCTTTCTTT.

DNA for the CDR3: TGTGCCAGCAGTTTTCTAGAGATTAACTATGGCTACACCTTC. Translated, it gives CASSFLEINYGYTF. The genes are TRBV28 and TRBJ1-2, with D uncertain. Trimming removed 3 bases from V and 1 base from J, with 9 bases in between. The CDR3 is 14 amino acids. Germline V lookup: CDR1 MDHEN, CDR2 SYDVKM.